This TCR beta chain is drawn from a study of blood T cell repertoires in COVID-19. As for the study in general: T cells, B-cell-depleted T cells, or PBMCs supplied cDNA or gDNA.

During active infection, Seattle patients enrolled and were then monitored through disease. Sequenced by immunoSEQ multiplex PCR; TCRdb stores in-frame clones only, minus some. This sample has about 80,000 clones, with 85% found just once. The CDR3 extends over 11 amino acids. V was shortened by 4 bases and J by 9 bases, with 7 bases between the two germline ends. Germline V gene sequence: CDR1 SGHTA, CDR2 FQGNSA. The TCR sequence derives from a man over 45 with COVID-19, enrolled during active disease. Sequenced material: peripheral blood. The chain combines TRBV7-2 with TRBJ2-1; D is undetermined. CDR3 sequence reads: CASSSLVEQFF. The CDR3 DNA follows: TGTGCCAGCAGCTCGCTAGTTGAGCAGTTCTTC.